Below, one T cell receptor (beta chain) is given with its context. The sample belongs to a study of cytotoxic CD8 clonotypes in ibrutinib-treated CLL. Here immunoSEQ multiplex PCR was the method, and the copy in TCRdb shows in-frame clones only, minus some. The sample shows under 300,000 clones, around three quarters of them seen only once. The source was PBMCs, collected after 24 months of ibrutinib treatment. This receptor was obtained from a human donor with chronic lymphocytic leukemia.

Written as DNA, the CDR3 is TGTGCCAGTAGTATGTCCCGAGGATCCGAGCAGTACTTC. It specifies CASSMSRGSEQYF. The genes are TRBV19 and TRBJ2-7; D gene ambiguous. The V and J ends lost 3 bases and 6 bases respectively, with 12 bases between them. This CDR3 is built from 13 residues. Germline CDR1 LNHDA, CDR2 SQIVND (reference sequence). The variable domain in full, with the rest retrieved from reference TRBV19 and TRBJ2-7, is DGGITQSPKYLFRKEGQNVTLSCEQNLNHDAMYWYRQDPGQGLRLIYYSQIVNDFQKGDIAEGYSVSREKKESFPLTVTSAQKNPTAFYLCASSMSRGSEQYFGPGTRLTVT.